This paragraph covers one TCR beta chain sequence. The data were obtained in a study of T cell changes during pregnancy in multiple sclerosis. Here immunoSEQ multiplex PCR was the method, and the copy in TCRdb shows in-frame clones only, minus some. The data contain some 110,000 clones, 85% to 95% of them singletons. V trimming: 7 bases; J trimming: 6 bases; junction bases outside the gene matches: 13. Germline V gives CDR1 ENHRY, CDR2 SYGVKD. This CDR3 spans 15 amino acids. The V and J genes are TRBV10-3 and TRBJ2-7; 9 nucleotides agree with TRBD1. The material was peripheral blood, obtained after pregnancy. The receptor was derived from a female donor with multiple sclerosis, enrolled in a pregnancy study. The CDR3 loop is CAINPQGANPSEQYF. The CDR3 bases are TGTGCCATCAATCCACAGGGGGCAAACCCCTCCGAGCAGTACTTC.